The clone carrying this T cell receptor beta chain occurred a few times. The antigen is not known. Trimming removed 2 bases from V and 7 bases from J, with 18 bases in between. The CDR3 has 15 amino acids. Germline V CDR1 and CDR2: KGHSH, LQKENI. The data derive from a study of cytomegalovirus exposure and HLA in healthy donors. Study findings and constraints: It was confirmed in vitro that a few of the CMV-associated chains were specific for CMV antigens.

PCR amplification relied on 60 Vbeta primers (plus 13 Jbeta primers). Libraries were prepared by immunoSEQ multiplex PCR; TCRdb keeps only in-frame clonotypes and omits some of them. Of 110,000 or so clones in the sample, around four fifths were seen once. Regarding donors, all were healthy bone marrow donors. Nominally healthy donors provided the samples, though records likely missed some immune exposures. This sequence joins TRBV18 and TRBJ2-7; D may be TRBD1 (5 bases). The specimen sequenced was PBMCs. The source is a woman in her thirties or forties in good health and CMV-seropositive. The CDR3 reads CASSPMGSQGREQYF. In nucleotides, the CDR3 is TGTGCCAGCTCACCAATGGGATCCCAGGGCAGGGAGCAGTACTTC. The full variable domain, rest sourced from reference TRBV18 and TRBJ2-7, is NAGVMQNPRHLVRRRGQEARLRCSPMKGHSHVYWYRQLPEEGLKFMVYLQKENIIDESGMPKERFSAEFPKEGPSILRIQQVVRGDSAAYFCASSPMGSQGREQYFGPGTRLTVT.